This paragraph reports one T cell receptor beta chain. Its antigen is undetermined. The V and J ends lost 7 bases and 1 base, in that order; junction bases with no gene match: 6. The CDR3 loop spans 14 amino acids. Germline V gene sequence: CDR1 SNHLY, CDR2 FYNNEI. Time point meaning: blood 2 weeks post-SBRT. Treatment in this sample: 15 Gy SBRT to primary tumor, nephrectomy 4 weeks later. This sample is part of a study of radiation and T cells in renal cell carcinoma. For the study at large: Nephrectomy followed 15 Gy stereotactic body radiation by 4 weeks. Study observations and caveats: From baseline, blood top tumor clonotypes peaked at 2 weeks post-radiation. Baseline intratumoral clonotype presence is unknown without pretreatment biopsies.

The repertoire was sequenced with immunoSEQ multiplex PCR; TCRdb's copy has only in-frame clones and lacks some. The data hold some 58,000 clones, with around 78% observed a single time. The TCR was taken from a man aged 55 to 70 with renal cell carcinoma. Sequenced here: blood, sampled from a patient whose treatment included radiotherapy and nephrectomy. V is TRBV2 and J is TRBJ2-7; the match to TRBD1 covers 8 bases. The CDR3 loop reads CASTRTGSSYEQYF. The DNA for the CDR3 is TGTGCCAGCACGCGGACAGGGTCGTCCTACGAGCAGTACTTC.